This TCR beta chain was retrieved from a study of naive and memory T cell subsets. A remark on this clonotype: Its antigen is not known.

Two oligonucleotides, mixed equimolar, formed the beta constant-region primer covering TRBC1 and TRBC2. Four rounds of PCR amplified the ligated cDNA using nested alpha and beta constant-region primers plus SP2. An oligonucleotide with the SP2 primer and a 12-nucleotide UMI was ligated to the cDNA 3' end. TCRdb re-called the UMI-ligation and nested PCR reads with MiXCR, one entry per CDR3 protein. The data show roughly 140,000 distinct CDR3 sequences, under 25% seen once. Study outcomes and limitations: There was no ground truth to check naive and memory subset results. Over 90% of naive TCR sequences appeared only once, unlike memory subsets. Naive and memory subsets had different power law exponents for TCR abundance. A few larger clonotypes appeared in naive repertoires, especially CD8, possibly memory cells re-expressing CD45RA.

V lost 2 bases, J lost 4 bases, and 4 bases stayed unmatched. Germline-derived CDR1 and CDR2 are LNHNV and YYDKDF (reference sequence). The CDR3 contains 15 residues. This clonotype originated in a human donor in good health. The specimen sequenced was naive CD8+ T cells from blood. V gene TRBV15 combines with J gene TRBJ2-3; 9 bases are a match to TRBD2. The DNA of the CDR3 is TGTGCCACCAGCAGAACGGGACTAGCTCCAGATACGCAGTATTTT. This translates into CATSRTGLAPDTQYF.